The source of this TCR beta chain is a study of T cells after yellow fever vaccination. Overall study results and limits: Abundant contaminating clonotypes from the bulk population could appear in FACS-sorted repertoires.

This clonotype was detected many times. Antigen unknown. Trimming pared 5 bases from V and 2 bases from J, leaving 7 bases between. This CDR3 has 12 residues. Looked up from germline, CDR1 is SGHAT and CDR2 is FQNNGV. TCR cDNA was made by 5'RACE template switching, adding a universal primer site and UMIs. MiXCR, applied by TCRdb to the 5' RACE reads, yields one record per CDR3 protein. The table includes about 330,000 distinct CDR3 sequences, 4.1% detected once. The rearrangement joins TRBV11-2 to TRBJ2-7; D remains unclear. The clonotype comes from a man aged 18 to 29 who received the YFV17D yellow fever vaccine. This material consisted of PBMCs, taken 5 days after the yellow fever booster vaccination. Here the CDR3 reads CASSRWTYEQYF. In DNA form, the CDR3 reads TGTGCCAGCAGCCGCTGGACCTACGAGCAGTACTTC.